Included here is one T cell receptor beta chain sequence, with context. This record belongs to a study of blood T cell repertoires in COVID-19. Overall study context: Samples taken during acute and convalescent COVID-19 were collected in the United States, Italy and Spain. Sources were T cells, B-cell-depleted T cells, or PBMCs; the material itself was cDNA or gDNA.

Original data processing: By means of reference gene primer amplification, nucleated cell counts were estimated. Method: immunoSEQ multiplex PCR; TCRdb's copy keeps in-frame clones and lacks some. V, J and clone size were drawn from that table, and D and trimming were deduced from the DNA. The table shows more than 100,000 clones, with around 87% occurring only once. This CDR3 is 11 amino acids long. Sequencing was carried out using peripheral blood. The source is a man aged 65 to 85 with active COVID-19. The chain couples TRBV21-1 to TRBJ2-7; the table's D call, TRBD2, was not checked against the DNA. TRBV21-1 is noted as a pseudogene. The CDR3 nucleotides read TGTGCCAGCAGGGGAGACTACGAGCAGTACTTC. It specifies CASRGDYEQYF.